This T cell receptor beta chain was observed in a study of cytomegalovirus exposure and HLA in healthy donors. Regarding the study as a whole: A later analysis found TCR association rates differed by HLA locus, highest for DRB1 and lowest for HLA-C. CMV antigen specificity was confirmed in vitro for a few CMV-associated chains.

The PCR used 60 Vbeta and 13 Jbeta primers. The assay was immunoSEQ multiplex PCR, and TCRdb's table has in-frame clones only and misses some. This sample carries around 110,000 clones, around 10% of them seen once, and the ten largest clones take about 3%. On this clone itself: Antigen unknown.

The specimen was PBMCs. The clonotype comes from a man under 40 in good health and CMV-seronegative.

CDR3 in amino acids: CASSLGGQGLTEAFF. Here the CDR3 DNA reads TGCGCCAGCAGCTTGGGAGGACAGGGGTTAACTGAAGCTTTCTTT. The chain is built from TRBV5-1 and TRBJ1-1; TRBD1 matches at 9 bases. With V trimmed by 0 bases and J by 5 bases, 5 bases remained unmatched. The CDR3 is 15 residues long. The germline gives CDR1 SGHRS, CDR2 YFSETQ.